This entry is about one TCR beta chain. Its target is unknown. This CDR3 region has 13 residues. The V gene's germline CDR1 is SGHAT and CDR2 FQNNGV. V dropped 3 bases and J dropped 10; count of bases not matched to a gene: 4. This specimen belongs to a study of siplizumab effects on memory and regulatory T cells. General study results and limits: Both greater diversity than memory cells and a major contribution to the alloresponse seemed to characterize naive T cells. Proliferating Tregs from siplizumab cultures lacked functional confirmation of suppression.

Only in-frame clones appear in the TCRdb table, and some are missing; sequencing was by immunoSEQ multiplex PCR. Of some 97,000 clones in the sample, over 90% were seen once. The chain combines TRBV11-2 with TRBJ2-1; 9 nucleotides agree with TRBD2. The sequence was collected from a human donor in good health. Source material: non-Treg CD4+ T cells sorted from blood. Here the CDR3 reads CASSLSLAGEQFF. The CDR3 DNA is TGTGCCAGCAGCTTGAGTCTAGCGGGAGAGCAGTTCTTC.